This TCR beta chain is from a study of shared clonotypes between healthy human individuals. From germline, CDR1 is MNHEY and CDR2 SMNVEV (reference sequence). With V trimmed by 6 bases and J by 7 bases, 8 bases remained unmatched. The CDR3 runs to 15 residues. The table came from immunoSEQ multiplex PCR; TCRdb's copy has only in-frame clones and leaves some out. The table has about 1.5 million clones, 95% to 99% seen once. The receptor comes from a man aged 25-45 years in good health. Specimen: naive CD4+ T cells sorted from blood. Specified subset: CD45RA+ positively selected. The rearrangement joins TRBV27 to TRBJ1-4; TRBD1 aligns across 10 bases. CDR3 DNA: TGTGCCAGCAGCCGACCGGGACAGGGGAGTGAAAAACTGTTTTTT. This translates into CASSRPGQGSEKLFF.